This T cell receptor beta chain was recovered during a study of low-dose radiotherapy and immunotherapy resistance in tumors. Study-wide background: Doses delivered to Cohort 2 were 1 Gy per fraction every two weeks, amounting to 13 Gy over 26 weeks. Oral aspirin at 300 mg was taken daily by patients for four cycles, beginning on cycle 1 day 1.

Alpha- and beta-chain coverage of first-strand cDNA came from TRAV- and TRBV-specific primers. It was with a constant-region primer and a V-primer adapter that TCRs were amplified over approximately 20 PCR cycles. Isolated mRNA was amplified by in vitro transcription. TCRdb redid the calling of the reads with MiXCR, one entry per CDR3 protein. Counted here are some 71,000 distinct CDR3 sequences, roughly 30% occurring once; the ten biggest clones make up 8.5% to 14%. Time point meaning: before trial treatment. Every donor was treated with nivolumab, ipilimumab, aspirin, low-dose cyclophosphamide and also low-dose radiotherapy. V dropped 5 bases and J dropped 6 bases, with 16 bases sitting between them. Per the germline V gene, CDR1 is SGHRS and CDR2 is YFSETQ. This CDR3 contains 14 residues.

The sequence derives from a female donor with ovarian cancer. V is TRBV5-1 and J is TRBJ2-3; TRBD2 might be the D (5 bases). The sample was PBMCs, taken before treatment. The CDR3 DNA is TGCGCCAGCAGTAGAGGGCAACCGGTGGATACGCAGTATTTT. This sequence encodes CASSRGQPVDTQYF.